The clone carrying this T cell receptor beta chain was found many times. Antigen unknown. This sample was taken from a study of T cell repertoires in cytomegalovirus infection. Study details: In public TCR beta signatures, there were indications of both CMV infection and matching HLA type. Regarding the study as a whole: Carriers of CMV and the relevant HLA type were discriminated by public TCR beta frequency. CMV-specific TCR beta clonotypes restricted by HLA-C dominated the ex vivo response.

Germline CDR1 SGHVS, CDR2 FQNEAQ. The CDR3 is 17 residues long. The trim removed 1 base at V and 2 bases at J, leaving 3 bases unmatched. TCRdb processed the reads anew with MiXCR; each CDR3 protein has one entry. The sample has fewer than 400,000 distinct CDR3 sequences; 15% to 20% are singletons. The sequence was collected from a human donor in good health (CMV status not recorded). Some clones in this sample may be carry-over from other donors' samples. Sequencing used PBMCs. J is TRBJ2-3 and V is TRBV7-8, with 13 bases matching TRBD2. CDR3 loop: CASSLETSGGYTDTQYF. CDR3 nucleotide sequence: TGTGCCAGCAGCTTAGAGACTAGCGGGGGGTACACAGATACGCAGTATTTT.